Included here is one T cell receptor beta chain sequence, with context. Here immunoSEQ multiplex PCR was the method, and the copy in TCRdb shows in-frame clones only, minus some. The table shows 250,000 to 300,000 clones, with about nine tenths occurring only once. This entry belongs to a study of blood T cell repertoires in COVID-19. The source material was peripheral blood. The TCR was taken from a woman aged 25 to 45 with COVID-19, enrolled during active disease.

The CDR3 protein is CASSPPREQYF. DNA for the CDR3: TGTGCCAGCAGCCCCCCCCGCGAGCAGTACTTC. This sequence joins TRBV7-2 and TRBJ2-7; D gene uncertain. V lost 5 bases and J lost 6, with 8 bases in between. CDR1 and CDR2 from the germline V gene are SGHTA and FQGNSA. There are 11 residues in the CDR3.